These 18 T cell receptor beta chains share one sample of origin, sequenced in a study of T cells in women clearing cervical HPV infection. Produced via immunoSEQ multiplex PCR; TCRdb's table is partial and in-frame only. Its table records about 22,000 clones. Sequencing was performed on blood buffy coat. The receptors originated from a woman aged 18-69 years with a cervical HPV16 infection that either progressed to CIN3+ or cleared (not recorded which).

CDR3 protein: CASSFSQGANTEAFF. CDR3 bases read: TGTGCCAGCTCATTCTCACAGGGGGCGAACACTGAA. The gene calls are TRBV18 and TRBJ1-1, with 9 bases matching TRBD1. The CDR3 goes on 3 residues after the read ends, and that part is filled in from the germline J gene. Germline CDR1 reads KGHSH; CDR2 reads LQKENI. The CDR3 is 15 amino acids. With 5 bases clipped from V and 1 base from J, the junction kept 5 bases outside the gene matches.

Comments on this clone: The read terminates 3 residues before the CDR3 end, so the remaining end is supplied by the germline J gene. This chain uses TRBV20-1 with TRBJ2-2; D gene unclear. The length of the CDR3 is 14 residues. Deletions cut 0 bases from V and 3 bases from J, with 8 bases between. Looked up from germline, CDR1 is DFQATT and CDR2 is SNEGSKA (reference sequence). The CDR3 sequence is CSARDPSHTGELFF. CDR3 DNA (partial): TGCAGTGCTAGAGACCCGAGCCACACCGGGGAG.

Comments on this clone: Read sequence stops 3 residues before the CDR3 end, and the germline J gene provides the missing end. The chain joins TRBV11-1 to TRBJ2-7; 7 bases fit TRBD2. CDR3 length equals 13 residues. CDR1 and CDR2 from the germline V gene are SGHAT and FQDESV (reference sequence). V shed 5 bases, J shed 5 bases, and the junction held 6 bases outside the gene matches. The CDR3 is CASSLGGDHEQYF. CDR3 DNA (partial): TGTGCCAGCAGCCTGGGGGGGGACCACGAG.

Comment on this clone: From the germline J gene comes the end of the CDR3, since the read stops 3 residues before it. The chain is built from TRBV9 and TRBJ2-1, with D perhaps TRBD1 (6 bases). CDR3 length equals 16 residues. V was pared by 0 bases and J by 6 bases, with 16 bases between. Germline V gene sequence: CDR1 SGDLS, CDR2 YYNGEE. CDR3 bases read: TGTGCCAGCAGCGTAGGGAGTGGGGGCGCCGTCAATGAG. This codes for CASSVGSGGAVNE. The CDR3 reads in full as CASSVGSGGAVNEQFF.

Notes on this clone: Read sequence stops 3 residues before the CDR3 end, and the germline J gene provides the missing end. V usage is TRBV29-1 and J usage is TRBJ1-5, with a possible D match to TRBD1 (5 bases). The ends were cut back, 4 bases at V and 4 bases at J, with 14 bases in the middle. The CDR3 is made up of 14 amino acids. Germline CDR1 SQVTM, CDR2 ANQGSEA. The CDR3 bases that were read are TGCAGCGTTGGTAAGGCAGGGCGTAATCAGCCC. Translated, it gives CSVGKAGRNQP. The full CDR3 protein reads CSVGKAGRNQPQHF.

About this clone: The CDR3 end falls 3 residues outside the read, so it is completed with the germline J gene. The rearrangement joins TRBV20-1 to TRBJ2-5, with D hard to call. CDR3 size: 14 residues. V dropped 1 base and J dropped 5 bases, with 14 bases sitting between them. The germline V gene has CDR1 DFQATT and CDR2 SNEGSKA (reference sequence). Here the CDR3 reads CSARGAAEFETQYF. CDR3 bases read: TGCAGTGCTAGAGGAGCTGCGGAGTTCGAGACC.

As concerns this clone: With the read ending 3 residues before the CDR3 end, the germline J gene is used to fill in that end. J is TRBJ1-3 and V is TRBV19; no reliable D call. The length of the CDR3 is 14 residues. V lost 6 bases, J lost 0 bases, and 9 bases lay in between. Germline values: CDR1 LNHDA, CDR2 SQIVND (reference sequence). The CDR3 DNA, read in part, is TGTGCCAGTAGGCCCAGGTTCTCTGGAAACACC. It specifies CASRPRFSGNT. The whole CDR3 protein reads CASRPRFSGNTIYF.

Regarding this clone: The read is 3 residues too short to cover the CDR3 end, so that end is filled in from the germline J gene. The chain employs TRBV6-2 or TRBV6-3 and TRBJ2-1; D is unresolved. Trimming took 5 bases from V and 6 from J, leaving 11 bases between them. In germline, CDR1 is MNHEY, CDR2 SVGEGT. The CDR3 extends over 13 amino acids. Incomplete CDR3 DNA: TGTGCCAGCAGTCCCACCATACTCAATGAG. Protein sequence: CASSPTILNE. The whole CDR3 sequence reads CASSPTILNEQFF.

Note on this clone: The read ends 3 residues early relative to the CDR3; the germline J gene fills the gap. The chain combines TRBV20-1 with TRBJ2-7; tentatively, D is TRBD2 (5 bases). Between the trimmed V and J ends, which lost 0 bases and 3 bases, there was a span of 12 bases. Germline CDR1 DFQATT, CDR2 SNEGSKA (reference sequence). The CDR3 runs to 14 residues. The CDR3 region is CSARDPTKYYEQYF. CDR3 DNA, as far as it was read: TGCAGTGCTAGAGATCCGACTAAATACTACGAG.

Turning to this clone: The sequenced fragment ends 3 residues before the CDR3 boundary, so the rest is inferred from the germline J gene. The chain recombines TRBV5-1 with TRBJ2-1; 13 nucleotides agree with TRBD2. The germline V gene has CDR1 SGHRS and CDR2 YFSETQ. The CDR3 length is 16 residues. After removal of 4 bases from V and 9 bases from J, the junction contained 10 bases not matched to a gene. CDR3 DNA (partial): TGCGCCAGCAGCGGCGGGACTAGCGGGAAATTCGGTGAG. It translates to CASSGGTSGKFGE. The CDR3, in full, reads CASSGGTSGKFGEQFF.

As concerns this clone: The CDR3 end is not reached by the read, which stops 3 residues before it; the germline J gene fills it in. This chain connects TRBV4-2 to TRBJ2-1; no reliable D call. In germline, CDR1 is LGHNA, CDR2 YNFKEQ. V gave up 4 bases and J gave up 5 bases, with 15 bases separating them. The CDR3 has 15 residues. The CDR3 DNA, read in part, is TGTGCCAGCAGCCGCTATAGCAACCCAAACAATGAG. Translating gives CASSRYSNPNNE. The full-length CDR3 reads as CASSRYSNPNNEQFF.

A note on this clone: The read ends 3 residues early relative to the CDR3; the germline J gene fills the gap. The V call is TRBV19, the J call TRBJ1-2; D may be TRBD1 (6 bases). CDR1 LNHDA and CDR2 SQIVND come from the germline V gene (reference sequence). CDR3 length equals 13 residues. V was trimmed by 8 bases and J by 0 bases, leaving 10 bases between them. Here the CDR3 reads CASRRTANYGYTF. Incomplete CDR3 DNA: TGTGCCAGTCGTAGGACAGCTAACTATGGC.

As regards this clone: The CDR3 end lies 3 residues beyond the end of the read and is filled in from the germline J gene. This chain connects TRBV29-1 to TRBJ2-1, with D perhaps matching TRBD2 (6 bases). Germline V gene lookup returns CDR1 SQVTM and CDR2 ANQGSEA. The CDR3 loop spans 15 amino acids. The germline V and J ends were trimmed by 1 base and 4 bases, with 14 bases remaining between them. CDR3 region: CSVEGRDSLYNEQFF. CDR3 DNA, as far as it was read: TGCAGCGTTGAAGGGCGGGACTCATTGTACAATGAG.

Concerning this clone itself: Read sequence stops 3 residues before the CDR3 end, and the germline J gene provides the missing end. The rearrangement joins TRBV19 to TRBJ2-2; 7 bases line up with TRBD2. Germline V gives CDR1 LNHDA, CDR2 SQIVND (reference sequence). This CDR3 has 15 amino acids. The J segment lost 3 bases and the V segment lost 7 bases, leaving 8 bases of the junction unmatched. The sequenced CDR3 bases are TGTGCCAGTACCCAGGCCGGGGGGTACACCGGGGAG. This gives the protein CASTQAGGYTGE. The whole CDR3 protein reads CASTQAGGYTGELFF. The full variable domain, with the rest looked up from reference TRBV19 and TRBJ2-2, is DGGITQSPKYLFRKEGQNVTLSCEQNLNHDAMYWYRQDPGQGLRLIYYSQIVNDFQKGDIAEGYSVSREKKESFPLTVTSAQKNPTAFYLCASTQAGGYTGELFFGEGSRLTVL.

For this clone: The CDR3 end is not reached by the read, which stops 3 residues before it; the germline J gene fills it in. This chain links TRBV11-3 with TRBJ2-3; D is uncertain. V gave up 2 bases and J gave up 3 bases, with 9 bases separating them. CDR3 length: 14 amino acids. Per germline, CDR1 SGHNT and CDR2 YENEEA. The CDR3 spells CASSLTEGTDTQYF. The covered CDR3 bases are TGTGCCAGCAGCTTAACCGAAGGTACAGATACG. Based on the CDR3 plus reference TRBV11-3 and TRBJ2-3, the full variable domain is EAGVVQSPRYKIIEKKQPVAFWCNPISGHNTLYWYLQNLGQGPELLIRYENEEAVDDSQLPKDRFSAERLKGVDSTLKIQPAELGDSAVYLCASSLTEGTDTQYFGPGTRLTVL.

With regard to this clone: The read ends 3 residues early relative to the CDR3; the germline J gene fills the gap. This sequence joins TRBV5-1 and TRBJ1-1; TRBD1 might be the D (5 bases). Per germline, CDR1 SGHRS and CDR2 YFSETQ. The CDR3 totals 14 residues. V was trimmed by 4 bases and J by 5 bases, leaving 15 bases between them. Partial CDR3 DNA: TGCGCCAGCAGCCAGGGAGACGGCTCTACTGAA. Translation gives CASSQGDGSTE. The entire CDR3 is CASSQGDGSTEAFF.

The CDR3 sequence is CASSLGPGSSTGANVLTF. Partial CDR3 DNA: TGCGCCAGCAGCTTGGGGCCTGGCAGTTCCACTGGGGCCAACGTC. The V and J genes are TRBV5-1 and TRBJ2-6; D is undetermined. The read ends 3 residues shy of where the CDR3 ends; the end is completed using the germline J gene. Deletions cut 0 bases from V and 2 bases from J, with 15 bases between. This CDR3 has 18 amino acids. Germline CDR1 is SGHRS and CDR2 is YFSETQ. The full variable domain, with the rest looked up from reference TRBV5-1 and TRBJ2-6, is KAGVTQTPRYLIKTRGQQVTLSCSPISGHRSVSWYQQTPGQGLQFLFEYFSETQRNKGNFPGRFSGRQFSNSRSEMNVSTLELGDSALYLCASSLGPGSSTGANVLTFGAGSRLTVL.

Comment on this clone: The read stops 3 residues short of the end of the CDR3; the missing end is completed from the germline J gene. The chain combines TRBV10-3 with TRBJ1-5; a possible D gene is TRBD1 (6 bases). Germline CDR1 ENHRY, CDR2 SYGVKD. Trimming removed 6 bases at V and 0 bases at J, with 12 bases between. The CDR3 sequence is 15 residues long. CDR3 DNA, as far as it was read: TGTGCCATCAGCCCCGGACAGCATAGCAATCAGCCC. Translating it yields CAISPGQHSNQP. The complete CDR3 sequence is CAISPGQHSNQPQHF.